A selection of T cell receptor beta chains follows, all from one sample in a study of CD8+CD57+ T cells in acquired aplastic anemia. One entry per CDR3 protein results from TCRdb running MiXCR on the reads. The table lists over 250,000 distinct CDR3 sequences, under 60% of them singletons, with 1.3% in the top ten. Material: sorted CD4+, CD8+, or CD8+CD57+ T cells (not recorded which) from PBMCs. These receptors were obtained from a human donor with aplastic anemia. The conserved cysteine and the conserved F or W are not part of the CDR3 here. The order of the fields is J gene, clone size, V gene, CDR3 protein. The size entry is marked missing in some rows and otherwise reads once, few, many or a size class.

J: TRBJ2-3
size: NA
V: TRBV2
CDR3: ASINSGGPTDTQY

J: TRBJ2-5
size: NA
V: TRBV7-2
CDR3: ASSRLAGARGETQY

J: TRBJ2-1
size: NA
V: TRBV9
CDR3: ASSVGGGTEQF

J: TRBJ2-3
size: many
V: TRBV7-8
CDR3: ASSLAGGDTQY

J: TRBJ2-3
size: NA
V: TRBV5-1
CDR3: ASSSGLAGGSDTQY

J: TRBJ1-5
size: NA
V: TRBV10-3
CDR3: ATAGQTFRVNQPQH

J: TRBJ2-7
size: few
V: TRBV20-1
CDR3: SASGGISYEQY

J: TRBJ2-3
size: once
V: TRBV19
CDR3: ASSIGLYADTQY

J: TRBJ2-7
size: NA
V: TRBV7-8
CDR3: ASSLLEGARSYEQY

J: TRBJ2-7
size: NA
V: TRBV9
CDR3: ASSVTHAGGKNEQY

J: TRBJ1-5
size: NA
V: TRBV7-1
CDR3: ASSLRVGVSNQPQH

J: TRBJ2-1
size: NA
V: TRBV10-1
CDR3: ASSEFADRYNEQF

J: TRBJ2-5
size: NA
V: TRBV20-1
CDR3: SARGLAAQETQY

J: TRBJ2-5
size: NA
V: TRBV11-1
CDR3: ASSGGRLGAQY

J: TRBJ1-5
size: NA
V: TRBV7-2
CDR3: ASSNPGQGNEH

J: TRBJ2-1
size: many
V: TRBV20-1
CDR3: SARGLAGFSSYNEQF

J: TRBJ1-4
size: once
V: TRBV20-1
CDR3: SARWGGEKLF

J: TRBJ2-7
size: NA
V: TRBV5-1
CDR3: ASRGGGSSYEQY

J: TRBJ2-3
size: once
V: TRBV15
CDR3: ATSGDKAAGEADTQY

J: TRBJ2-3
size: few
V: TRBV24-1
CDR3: ATSDDSVSTDTQY